One sample yielded the 20 T cell receptor beta chains listed below, sequenced in a study of blood T cell repertoires in COVID-19 (dated by TCRdb to 2019 to 2021). Library construction relied on the immunoSEQ multiplex PCR assay. TCRdb retrieved this table from immuneACCESS and kept in-frame rearrangements only. Not all clones are present; in checked studies, unresolved V genes account for under half, and no reason is known for the remainder. This sample gives 350,000 to 400,000 clones in total; roughly 90% of them show up just once. 2.5% to 3% of the sample goes to the ten largest clones. Sequences were obtained from PBMCs or T cells enriched from blood (not recorded which). The source of these receptors is a woman aged 25-40 years who had recovered from COVID-19.

The genes are TRBV11-1 and TRBJ2-7, with no clear D. The CDR3 totals 13 residues. V lost 6 bases and J 0 bases, leaving 9 bases between the germline ends. From germline, CDR1 is SGHAT and CDR2 FQDESV (reference sequence). The CDR3 DNA is TGTGCCAGCAGTACCCCCAGCTCCTACGAGCAGTACTTC. This codes for CASSTPSSYEQYF.

In DNA, the CDR3 is TGTGCCAGCACCGGGGGGAACTATGGCTACACCTTC. Translated, it gives CASTGGNYGYTF. This chain links TRBV6-6 with TRBJ1-2; D might be TRBD1 (5 bases). Germline V lookup: CDR1 MNHNY, CDR2 SVGAGI (reference sequence). This CDR3 region has 12 residues. V gave up 7 bases and J gave up 2 bases, with 8 bases separating them.

This clone appeared once. J is TRBJ2-7 and V is TRBV20-1; 8 bases agree with TRBD2. Germline V gene sequence: CDR1 DFQATT, CDR2 SNEGSKA (reference sequence). This CDR3 spans 11 amino acids. V was pared by 5 bases and J by 6 bases, with 3 bases of the junction left unmatched. The CDR3 region is CSAGTRREQYF. The CDR3 nucleotides read TGCAGTGCTGGGACTAGACGCGAGCAGTACTTC.

The J gene is TRBJ2-7, the V gene TRBV3-1 (or the pseudogene TRBV3-2); D is possibly TRBD2 (5 bases). Trimming removed 4 bases at V and 2 bases at J, with 12 bases between. The germline CDR1 and CDR2 sequences are LGHDT and YNNKEL (reference sequence). The CDR3 runs to 14 residues. The CDR3: CASSPIGIPYEQYF. For the CDR3, the DNA is TGTGCCAGCAGCCCTATCGGGATACCCTACGAGCAGTACTTC.

This chain uses TRBV25-1 with TRBJ2-3; D may be TRBD1 (5 bases). The CDR3 consists of 12 residues. CDR1 and CDR2 from the germline V gene are MGHDK and SYGVNS. V was shortened by 7 bases and J by 2 bases, with 7 bases between the two germline ends. For the CDR3, the DNA is TGTGCCAGCAACAGGTTCACAGATACGCAGTATTTT. Translating it yields CASNRFTDTQYF.

This chain uses TRBV5-8 with TRBJ1-5, with no clear D. The CDR3 has 14 amino acids. Germline V gene data show CDR1 as SGHTS and CDR2 as YDEGEE. V was cut by 0 bases and J by 2 bases, with 6 bases left in between. Here the CDR3 DNA reads TGTGCCAGCAGCTTGGAATCCGGCAATCAGCCCCAGCATTTT. Its protein is CASSLESGNQPQHF.

This clone was counted a few times. The J gene is TRBJ2-7, the V gene TRBV27; D may be TRBD2 (6 bases). The germline V gene encodes CDR1 MNHEY and CDR2 SMNVEV (reference sequence). V was shortened by 0 bases and J by 5 bases, with 8 bases between the two germline ends. The CDR3 loop spans 13 amino acids. The CDR3 coding sequence is TGTGCCAGCAGTTTATCGAGGAGGGACGAGCAGTACTTC. Amino acids: CASSLSRRDEQYF.

This clone was recorded only once. J is TRBJ1-6 and V is TRBV7-8, with 10 nucleotides matching TRBD1. There are 12 residues in the CDR3. Trimming removed 8 bases from V and 8 bases from J; junction bases left unmatched: 0. Germline V CDR1 and CDR2: SGHVS, FQNEAQ. CDR3: CASGTGDSPLHF. In DNA, the CDR3 is TGTGCCAGCGGGACAGGGGATTCACCCCTCCACTTT. Full variable domain (missing parts from reference TRBV7-8 and TRBJ1-6): GAGVSQSPRYKVAKRGQDVALRCDPISGHVSLFWYQQALGQGPEFLTYFQNEAQLDKSGLPSDRFFAERPEGSVSTLKIQRTQQEDSAVYLCASGTGDSPLHFGNGTRLTVT.

The chain links TRBV5-1 to TRBJ2-1, with 8 positions matching TRBD2. The ends lost 7 bases at V and 5 bases at J; junction bases unmatched: 5. Germline CDR1 reads SGHRS; CDR2 reads YFSETQ. The CDR3 runs 13 residues. This CDR3 is CASERGNDNEQFF. The CDR3 coding sequence is TGCGCCAGCGAGCGGGGGAACGACAATGAGCAGTTCTTC.

This sequence joins TRBV7-3 and TRBJ1-1, with D perhaps TRBD1 (6 bases). V gave up 5 bases and J gave up 2 bases, with 21 bases separating them. From germline, CDR1 is SGHTA and CDR2 FQGTGA. The CDR3 is 17 residues long. The DNA of the CDR3 is TGTGCCAGCAGCCCGAGTGGCGGGGGCGGGGAAAACACTGAAGCTTTCTTT. Its translation: CASSPSGGGGENTEAFF.

The chain joins TRBV28 to TRBJ2-1, with a weak D call TRBD2 (6 bases). The germline V gene has CDR1 MDHEN and CDR2 SYDVKM. The V end lost 2 bases, the J end lost 4 bases, and 9 bases lay between the germline ends. The CDR3 spans 14 residues. The CDR3 coding sequence is TGTGCCAGCAGTTTAGCGGGACTGTACAATGAGCAGTTCTTC. Protein product: CASSLAGLYNEQFF.

This clone was counted between two and nine times. J is TRBJ2-7 and V is TRBV4-1; 8 positions match TRBD2. CDR3 length: 17 amino acids. Germline CDR1 is MGHRA and CDR2 is YSYEKL. V was clipped by 3 bases and J by 5 bases; unmatched bases: 15. Written as DNA, the CDR3 is TGCGCCAGCAGCCAGAATCAAGGGAGCGGGAGCAAGGACGAGCAGTACTTC. This translates into CASSQNQGSGSKDEQYF.

This chain connects TRBV28 to TRBJ2-7; 13 bases match TRBD2. The junction had 3 bases not matched to a gene; V was cut back by 5 bases and J by 2 bases. Germline CDR1 and CDR2: MDHEN and SYDVKM. The CDR3 covers 15 residues. CDR3 sequence (DNA): TGTGCCAGCAGTCCAGGGACTAGCGGGGCCTACGAGCAGTACTTC. Translated: CASSPGTSGAYEQYF.

The V gene is TRBV7-2, the J gene TRBJ2-1; 9 bases are a match to TRBD2. Trimming took 1 base from V and 4 from J; bases not matched to a gene: 2. Germline CDR1 is SGHTA and CDR2 is FQGNSA. The CDR3 is made up of 15 amino acids. The CDR3 region is CASSLGTSVYNEQFF. DNA for the CDR3: TGTGCCAGCAGCTTAGGGACTAGCGTGTACAATGAGCAGTTCTTC. The full variable domain, completed using reference TRBV7-2 and TRBJ2-1, is GAGVSQSPSNKVTEKGKDVELRCDPISGHTALYWYRQSLGQGLEFLIYFQGNSAPDKSGLPSDRFSAERTGGSVSTLTIQRTQQEDSAVYLCASSLGTSVYNEQFFGPGTRLTVL.

The genes are TRBV2 and TRBJ2-6; D perhaps matches TRBD1 (6 bases). Trimming removed 4 bases from V and 3 bases from J, with 19 bases in between. The CDR3 runs 18 residues. In germline, CDR1 is SNHLY, CDR2 FYNNEI. The CDR3 protein is CASSGRGQSFSGANVLTF. As DNA, the CDR3 is TGTGCCAGCAGTGGAAGAGGACAGTCGTTCAGTGGGGCCAACGTCCTGACTTTC.

This rearrangement joins TRBV9 to TRBJ1-1; maybe TRBD1 (5 bases). V gave up 0 bases and J gave up 1 base, with 10 bases separating them. The CDR3 sequence is 15 residues long. CDR1 is SGDLS, CDR2 YYNGEE, per germline. The chain's CDR3 is CASSVAVGQNTEAFF. The DNA for the CDR3 is TGTGCCAGCAGCGTAGCTGTGGGGCAGAACACTGAAGCTTTCTTT.

The genes are TRBV9 and TRBJ1-2; no firm D call. The CDR3 contains 13 residues. With 5 bases removed from V and 6 bases from J, the gap between germline ends came to 14 bases. The germline V gene encodes CDR1 SGDLS and CDR2 YYNGEE. CDR3 protein: CASRGRDLDGYTF. CDR3 nucleotide sequence: TGTGCCAGCAGGGGGAGGGATCTGGATGGCTACACCTTC.

V gene TRBV6-5 combines with J gene TRBJ1-3; D unresolved. The CDR3 has 14 residues. V lost 4 bases, J lost 2 bases, and 9 bases lay in between. Germline-derived CDR1 and CDR2 are MNHEY and SVGAGI. The CDR3 region has the DNA TGTGCCAGCAGTTCGGGTGTGCCTGGAAACACCATATATTTT. Translation gives CASSSGVPGNTIYF.

The rearrangement joins TRBV27 to TRBJ2-2; 7 positions agree with TRBD1. CDR3 length: 14 residues. Losses at the gene ends were 5 bases for V and 3 bases for J; bases not matched to a gene: 3. Germline CDR1 MNHEY, CDR2 SMNVEV (reference sequence). Here the CDR3 reads CASSAGTDTGELFF. CDR3 DNA sequence: TGTGCCAGCAGTGCCGGGACAGACACCGGGGAGCTGTTTTTT.

Here the CDR3 reads CASSLNFLGDEQYF. As DNA, the CDR3 is TGCGCCAGCAGCTTGAATTTTTTAGGGGACGAGCAGTACTTC. J is TRBJ2-7 and V is TRBV5-1; D perhaps matches TRBD1 (5 bases). This CDR3 has 14 amino acids. The germline gives CDR1 SGHRS, CDR2 YFSETQ. Trimming removed 1 base at V and 5 bases at J, with 13 bases between.